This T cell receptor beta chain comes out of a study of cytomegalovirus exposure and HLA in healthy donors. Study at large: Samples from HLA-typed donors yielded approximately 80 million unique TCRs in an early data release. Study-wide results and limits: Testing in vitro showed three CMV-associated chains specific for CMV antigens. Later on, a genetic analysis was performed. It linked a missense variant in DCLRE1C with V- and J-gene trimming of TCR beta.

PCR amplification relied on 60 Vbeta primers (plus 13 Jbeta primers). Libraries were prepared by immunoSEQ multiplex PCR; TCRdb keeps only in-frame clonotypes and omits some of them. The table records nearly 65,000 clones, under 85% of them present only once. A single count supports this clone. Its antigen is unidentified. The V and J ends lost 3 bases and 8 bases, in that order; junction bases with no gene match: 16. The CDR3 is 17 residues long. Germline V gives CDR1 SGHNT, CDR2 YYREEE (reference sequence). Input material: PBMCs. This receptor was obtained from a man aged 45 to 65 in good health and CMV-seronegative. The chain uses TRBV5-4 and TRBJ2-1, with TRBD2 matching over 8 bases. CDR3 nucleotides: TGTGCCAGCAGCTCCAACCGACGGGGGGGCCATGCCGATGAGCAGTTCTTC. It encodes CASSSNRRGGHADEQFF.